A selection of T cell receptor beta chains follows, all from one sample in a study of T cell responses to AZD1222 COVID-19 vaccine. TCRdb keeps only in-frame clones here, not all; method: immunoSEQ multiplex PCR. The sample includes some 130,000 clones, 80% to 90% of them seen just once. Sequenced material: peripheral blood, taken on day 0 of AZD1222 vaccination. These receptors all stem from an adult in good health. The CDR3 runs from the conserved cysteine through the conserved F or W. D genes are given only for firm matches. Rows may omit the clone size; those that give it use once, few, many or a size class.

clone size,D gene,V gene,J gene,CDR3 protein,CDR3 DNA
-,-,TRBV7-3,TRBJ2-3,CASSLNQGTQGDTQYF,TGTGCCAGCAGCTTAAATCAGGGGACCCAGGGGGATACGCAGTATTTT
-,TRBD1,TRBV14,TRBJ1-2,CASSPGQGGYGYTF,TGTGCCAGCAGCCCGGGACAGGGCGGATATGGCTACACCTTC
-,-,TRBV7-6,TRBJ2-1,CASSLSDGQNNEQFF,TGTGCCAGCAGCCTATCGGACGGACAGAACAATGAGCAGTTCTTC
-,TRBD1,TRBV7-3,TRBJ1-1,CASSLTPDRRDTEAFF,TGTGCCAGCAGCTTAACTCCGGACAGGCGGGACACTGAAGCTTTCTTT
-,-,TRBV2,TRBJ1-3,CASSELGVFGNTIYF,TGTGCCAGCAGTGAATTGGGGGTCTTTGGAAACACCATATATTTT
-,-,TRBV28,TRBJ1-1,CASSFPRGRYGTEAFF,TGTGCCAGCAGTTTTCCTCGGGGGCGGTACGGCACTGAAGCTTTCTTT
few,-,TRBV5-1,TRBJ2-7,CASSFQGSSYEQYF,TGCGCCAGCAGCTTTCAGGGGAGCTCCTACGAGCAGTACTTC
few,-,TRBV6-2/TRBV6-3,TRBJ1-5,CASSYSFEAWVRTEQNQPQHF,TGTGCCAGCAGTTACTCGTTCGAGGCCTGGGTCCGGACGGAACAAAATCAGCCCCAGCATTTT
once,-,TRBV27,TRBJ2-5,CASSYTQGAKTQYF,TGTGCCAGCAGTTATACACAGGGTGCGAAGACCCAGTACTTC
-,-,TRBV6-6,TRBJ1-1,CASSRGGATLMNTEAFF,TGTGCCAGCAGTCGGGGAGGGGCGACTTTGATGAACACTGAAGCTTTCTTT
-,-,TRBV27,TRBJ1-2,CASSLRDPINYGYTF,TGTGCCAGCTCTTTAAGGGACCCAATTAACTATGGCTACACCTTC